This TCR beta chain was captured in a study of glioma-infiltrating T cells. General study points: Non-neoplastic patients had below-expected tissue-blood divergence, while all gliomas exceeded expectation.

TCR alpha and beta CDR3 regions were amplified from RNA using iRepertoire nested multiplex PCR. For one-step reverse transcription and amplification, about 85-400 ng of tissue mRNA or PBMC total RNA was used. TCRdb reanalysed the multiplex PCR reads using MiXCR and keeps one entry per CDR3 protein. The table has approximately 120,000 distinct CDR3 sequences, roughly 24% seen once; the top ten hold 13% to 15%. Trimming removed 3 bases at V and 5 bases at J, with 8 bases between. Germline lookup yields CDR1 LNHDA and CDR2 SQIVND (reference sequence). The CDR3 length is 13 residues. About this clonotype: Its matching antigen is unknown.

The source material was glioma tissue, nonneoplastic brain tissue, or PBMCs (not recorded which). The V call is TRBV19, the J call TRBJ2-4; D is possibly TRBD1 or TRBD2 (5 bases each). This receptor was taken from a human donor with low-grade glioma or glioblastoma, undergoing nonglioma brain surgery, or in good health (not recorded which). The CDR3 nucleotides read TGTGCCAGTAGTATCGGGGACCAAAACATTCAGTACTTC. Its translation is CASSIGDQNIQYF. Supplemented by reference TRBV19 and TRBJ2-4, the full variable domain reads DGGITQSPKYLFRKEGQNVTLSCEQNLNHDAMYWYRQDPGQGLRLIYYSQIVNDFQKGDIAEGYSVSREKKESFPLTVTSAQKNPTAFYLCASSIGDQNIQYFGAGTRLSVL.